The next 27 T cell receptor beta chains were all read from a single sample in a study of regulatory T cells in long-lasting Graves disease. Through Arm-PCR of CDR3 regions and iRepertoire HTBI primers, TCR beta libraries were built. From the multiplex PCR reads, TCRdb called clonotypes with MiXCR, one entry per CDR3 protein. The sample contains 350,000 to 550,000 distinct CDR3 sequences, under 15% of which appear only once. Specified time point: newly diagnosed GD, antithyroid drugs for less than 3 months. Extracted PBMC RNA gave rise to the TCR library. The sample also formed part of further work on T cells in Graves' hyperthyroidism and ophthalmopathy.

Sequenced material: peripheral blood mononuclear cells (PBMCs), taken at new diagnosis, from a patient treated with antithyroid drugs. The source of these receptors is a woman aged 25 to 39 with Graves disease.

This clonotype was counted ten times or more. The V gene is TRBV5-1, the J gene TRBJ2-7, with 12 bases identical to TRBD2. Germline V gives CDR1 SGHRS, CDR2 YFSETQ. The CDR3 totals 16 residues. V gave up 0 bases and J gave up 4 bases; unmatched junction bases: 5. The CDR3 protein is CASSLGLAGAIYEQYF. The DNA for the CDR3 is TGCGCCAGCAGCTTGGGACTAGCGGGAGCTATTTACGAGCAGTACTTC.

This clonotype has at least ten counts. V gene TRBV29-1 combines with J gene TRBJ1-3; D gene unclear. Germline values: CDR1 SQVTM, CDR2 ANQGSEA. This CDR3 is built from 15 residues. Trimming cost V 0 bases and J 0 bases, with 9 bases left between them. The CDR3 sequence: CSVEDQPNSGNTIYF. The CDR3 nucleotides are TGCAGCGTTGAAGATCAACCGAACTCTGGAAACACCATATATTTT.

This clonotype was detected ten times or more. CDR3 loop: CASSQERDFSYEQYF. In DNA, the CDR3 is TGTGCCAGCAGCCAAGAGCGGGACTTCTCCTACGAGCAGTACTTC. The rearrangement links TRBV3-1 to TRBJ2-7; tentatively, D is TRBD2 (6 bases). Germline CDR1 is LGHDT and CDR2 is YNNKEL (reference sequence). This CDR3 spans 15 amino acids. Trimming took 0 bases from V and 0 from J, leaving 9 bases between them.

This clonotype was observed at least ten times. The chain employs TRBV7-3 and TRBJ1-1, with TRBD1 matching over 12 bases. This CDR3 comprises 17 residues. Looked up from germline, CDR1 is SGHTA and CDR2 is FQGTGA. Germline trimming cut 3 bases from V and 4 bases from J; bases unmatched to any gene: 9. The CDR3 coding sequence is TGTGCCAGCAGCTTCTCAGGGACAGGGGGCACGGGCACTGAAGCTTTCTTT. Its protein product is CASSFSGTGGTGTEAFF. The full variable domain, rest sourced from reference TRBV7-3 and TRBJ1-1, is GAGVSQTPSNKVTEKGKYVELRCDPISGHTALYWYRQSLGQGPEFLIYFQGTGAADDSGLPNDRFFAVRPEGSVSTLKIQRTERGDSAVYLCASSFSGTGGTGTEAFFGQGTRLTVV.

This clonotype was found many times. The chain employs TRBV11-3 and TRBJ1-1; no reliable D call. The germline CDR1 and CDR2 sequences are SGHNT and YENEEA. CDR3 length equals 15 residues. With 5 bases removed from V and 4 bases from J, the gap between germline ends came to 17 bases. For the CDR3, the DNA is TGTGCCAGCAGCCCAAAACAGCGTCGGGTCACTGAAGCTTTCTTT. It codes for CASSPKQRRVTEAFF.

This clonotype was picked up many times. The rearrangement joins TRBV7-9 to TRBJ2-7; D tentatively fits TRBD1 or TRBD2 (5 bases each). Germline V gene sequence: CDR1 SEHNR, CDR2 FQNEAQ (reference sequence). CDR3 length: 17 amino acids. The ends were cut back, 7 bases at V and 3 bases at J, with 25 bases in the middle. CDR3 in DNA: TGTGCCAGCAACCCTACCCTCACGTCCCGGGACGGCTACGAGCAGTACTTC. Translating gives CASNPTLTSRDGYEQYF.

This rearrangement joins TRBV4-1 to TRBJ1-5; the D is unclear. The CDR3 has 17 residues. V lost 4 bases and J 4 bases, leaving 20 bases between the germline ends. Germline CDR1 and CDR2: MGHRA and YSYEKL. Here the CDR3 DNA reads TGCGCCAGCAGCCCCTCCCGGGGAGCGGTTATTAATCAGCCCCAGCATTTT. It translates to CASSPSRGAVINQPQHF.

This clonotype was seen only a few times. This chain links TRBV4-1 with TRBJ2-3; D is unclear. The CDR3 totals 13 residues. With 4 bases removed from V and 5 bases from J, the gap between germline ends came to 10 bases. Germline assignment: CDR1 MGHRA and CDR2 YSYEKL. CDR3 DNA: TGCGCCAGCAGCCCCAGCCAGATAGATACGCAGTATTTT. Translating gives CASSPSQIDTQYF.

This clonotype was seen at least ten times. The rearrangement links TRBV20-1 to TRBJ2-5; 15 bases are a match to TRBD2. Germline loops: CDR1 DFQATT, CDR2 SNEGSKA (reference sequence). V lost 6 bases to trimming and J lost 4 bases; unmatched junction nucleotides: 15. The CDR3 covers 18 residues. The CDR3 loop reads CSALDTAGTSGRRETQYF. CDR3 sequence (DNA): TGCAGTGCCCTAGATACAGCCGGGACTAGCGGGAGGAGAGAGACCCAGTACTTC.

This clonotype occurred many times. This chain uses TRBV10-3 with TRBJ2-1; 9 bases align to TRBD1. The V segment lost 7 bases and the J segment 7 bases; nucleotides outside the gene matches: 5. The CDR3 contains 13 residues. Germline V gene data show CDR1 as ENHRY and CDR2 as SYGVKD. Here the CDR3 reads CAIKGQGGNEQFF. The CDR3 DNA sequence: TGTGCCATCAAGGGACAGGGAGGTAATGAGCAGTTCTTC.

The chain couples TRBV20-1 to TRBJ1-5, with 7 bases fitting TRBD1. This CDR3 is 14 amino acids long. The trim removed 4 bases at V and 2 bases at J, leaving 5 bases unmatched. Germline CDR1 and CDR2: DFQATT and SNEGSKA (reference sequence). The CDR3: CSANRGVGNQPQHF. CDR3 sequence (DNA): TGCAGTGCTAACAGGGGAGTCGGCAATCAGCCCCAGCATTTT.

The CDR3: CSSRQGDDEQYF. The CDR3 region has the DNA TGCAGCTCGCGACAGGGGGATGACGAGCAGTACTTC. This chain uses TRBV29-1 with TRBJ2-7, with TRBD1 matching over 9 bases. Germline-derived CDR1 and CDR2 are SQVTM and ANQGSEA. The CDR3 sequence is 12 residues long. V was clipped by 8 bases and J by 5 bases; unmatched bases: 7.

The V call is TRBV19, the J call TRBJ1-1; D gene unclear. V lost 2 bases, J lost 0 bases, and 4 bases lay in between. The CDR3 contains 13 residues. Germline loops: CDR1 LNHDA, CDR2 SQIVND (reference sequence). CDR3 in amino acids: CASSITMNTEAFF. In DNA form, the CDR3 reads TGTGCCAGTAGTATAACGATGAACACTGAAGCTTTCTTT.

The chain couples TRBV7-9 to TRBJ1-5; 9 nucleotides match TRBD1. The CDR3 has 14 residues. Germline V gene data show CDR1 as SEHNR and CDR2 as FQNEAQ (reference sequence). Germline trimming cut 5 bases from V and 6 bases from J; bases unmatched to any gene: 5. CDR3 bases: TGTGCCAGCAGCACAGGGGGCACGGGTCAGCCCCAGCATTTT. Encoded protein: CASSTGGTGQPQHF.

This clonotype has only a few counts. The rearrangement links TRBV4-1 to TRBJ1-1, with D possibly matching TRBD1 (6 bases). V dropped 4 bases and J dropped 1 base, with 25 bases sitting between them. This CDR3 spans 19 amino acids. CDR1 and CDR2 (germline): MGHRA, YSYEKL. The CDR3 loop is CASSLRLASGVSGNTEAFF. In DNA, the CDR3 is TGCGCCAGCAGCCTTCGTTTAGCGTCAGGGGTCTCCGGGAACACTGAAGCTTTCTTT.

The chain carries TRBV7-3 and TRBJ2-3; D possibly matches TRBD1 or TRBD2 (7 bases each). The CDR3 totals 15 residues. Trimming pared 2 bases from V and 3 bases from J, leaving 12 bases between. Germline lookup yields CDR1 SGHTA and CDR2 FQGTGA. CDR3 residues: CASSLYQGGTDTQYF. The CDR3 coding sequence is TGTGCCAGCAGCTTATACCAGGGGGGGACAGATACGCAGTATTTT.

This chain joins TRBV10-3 and TRBJ1-4; tentatively, D is TRBD1 (5 bases). Germline V gene data show CDR1 as ENHRY and CDR2 as SYGVKD. V was trimmed by 0 bases and J by 5 bases, leaving 13 bases between them. This CDR3 has 16 residues. CDR3 DNA: TGTGCCATCAGTGAGTCTGGGGGTCTCACGAATGAAAAACTGTTTTTT. Amino acids: CAISESGGLTNEKLFF.

As for this clonotype: A much more abundant neighbour one base away suggests this may be a read error. V is TRBV30 and J is TRBJ2-7, with 8 bases that match TRBD1. Germline CDR1 is GTSNPN and CDR2 is SVGIG (reference sequence). The V and J ends lost 2 bases and 6 bases, in that order; junction bases with no gene match: 15. The CDR3 consists of 16 residues. For the CDR3, the DNA is TGTGCCTGGAGTATAAACCGGGACAGGCGTTTCTGCGAGCAGTACTTC. It yields the protein CAWSINRDRRFCEQYF.

J is TRBJ2-7 and V is TRBV6-1; 12 nucleotides match TRBD2. This CDR3 is built from 15 residues. Germline V lookup: CDR1 MNHNS, CDR2 SASEGT. V was clipped by 6 bases and J by 4 bases; unmatched bases: 7. The CDR3 here is CASRLTSGSSYEQYF. CDR3 coding DNA: TGTGCCAGCAGACTGACTAGCGGGAGTTCTTACGAGCAGTACTTC.

This clonotype was recorded many times. The chain has TRBV6-1 and TRBJ2-5; 9 nucleotides agree with TRBD2. Germline trimming cut 8 bases from V and 5 bases from J; bases unmatched to any gene: 9. Germline V CDR1 and CDR2: MNHNS, SASEGT. The CDR3 extends over 14 amino acids. CDR3 amino acids: CASALGLALETQYF. The CDR3 nucleotides are TGTGCCAGCGCCCTCGGACTAGCGCTGGAGACCCAGTACTTC.

In regard to this clonotype: The conserved phenylalanine or tryptophan normally closing the CDR3 is absent here, so this likely arose from a read error. The rearrangement joins TRBV27 to TRBJ1-2; D is perhaps TRBD1 (5 bases). Germline V gene lookup returns CDR1 MNHEY and CDR2 SMNVEV (reference sequence). The CDR3 has 14 residues. With 5 bases removed from V and 5 bases from J, the gap between germline ends came to 15 bases. This CDR3 is CASSTAGAAYGYTL. DNA of the CDR3: TGTGCCAGCAGTACGGCCGGGGCGGCTTATGGCTACACCCTC.

This clonotype was seen at least ten times. The rearrangement uses TRBV19 and TRBJ1-2, with a possible D match to TRBD1 (6 bases). The CDR3 is 14 amino acids. V was clipped by 9 bases and J by 4 bases, with 18 bases between them. In germline, CDR1 is LNHDA, CDR2 SQIVND (reference sequence). CDR3 sequence (DNA): TGTGCCAGCAACCCCCCTCAGGACAGCTATGGCTACACCTTC. This translates into CASNPPQDSYGYTF.

In this sample, this clonotype turned up many times. The chain uses TRBV9 and TRBJ2-1; D may be TRBD2 (5 bases). The CDR3 spans 15 residues. V was shortened by 4 bases and J by 6 bases, with 17 bases between the two germline ends. CDR1 SGDLS and CDR2 YYNGEE come from the germline V gene. Written as DNA, the CDR3 is TGTGCCAGCAGCTTGCTAGCACAAGGCGGCAATGAGCAGTTCTTC. It specifies CASSLLAQGGNEQFF.

This clonotype showed up many times. V is TRBV12-3 or TRBV12-4 and J is TRBJ2-2; D is possibly TRBD1 (5 bases). The CDR3 extends over 14 amino acids. V lost 5 bases to trimming and J lost 5 bases, with 12 bases between them. The CDR3 coding sequence is TGTGCCAGCAGTCCCTACAGGCAGACCGGGGAGCTGTTTTTT. Its protein product is CASSPYRQTGELFF.

This clonotype was seen repeatedly, ten times or more. The J gene is TRBJ2-7, the V gene TRBV20-1, with a tentative D call TRBD1 (5 bases). Germline values: CDR1 DFQATT, CDR2 SNEGSKA (reference sequence). The V gene lost 6 bases and the J gene lost 0 bases, with 12 bases spanning the gap. The CDR3 contains 13 residues. CDR3 sequence reads: CSAEGAVSYEQYF. DNA of the CDR3: TGCAGTGCCGAAGGGGCAGTCTCCTACGAGCAGTACTTC.

The rearrangement links TRBV6-1 to TRBJ1-3; D unclear. The CDR3 is 10 amino acids. Trimming pared 5 bases from V and 8 bases from J, leaving 4 bases between. The germline CDR1 and CDR2 sequences are MNHNS and SASEGT. The CDR3 nucleotides read TGTGCCAGCAGTAGGGACACCATATATTTT. Translation gives CASSRDTIYF.

This clonotype was recorded many times. The rearrangement links TRBV2 to TRBJ1-1, with a weak D call TRBD1 (5 bases). The CDR3 sequence is 13 residues long. Trimming took off 11 bases at V and 2 bases at J, with 15 bases between the two ends. The V gene's germline CDR1 is SNHLY and CDR2 FYNNEI. The CDR3 loop is CAGGAESNTEAFF. CDR3 nucleotide sequence: TGTGCCGGTGGGGCGGAATCTAACACTGAAGCTTTCTTT. The complete variable domain, with remaining parts taken from reference TRBV2 and TRBJ1-1, reads EPEVTQTPSHQVTQMGQEVILRCVPISNHLYFYWYRQILGQKVEFLVSFYNNEISEKSEIFDDQFSVERPDGSNFTLKIRSTKLEDSAMYFCAGGAESNTEAFFGQGTRLTVV.